This TCR beta chain comes out of a study of blood T cell repertoires in COVID-19. Authors' methods: Reference gene primer amplification in the assay estimated nucleated cell counts. Data came from immunoSEQ multiplex PCR; TCRdb stores just in-frame clones and leaves some out. Clonal size and the V and J genes are those of that table, whereas D and trimming came from the DNA. Counted here are hundreds of thousands of clones, under 90% occurring once; the ten biggest clones make up roughly 2.6%. Germline V gene sequence: CDR1 ENHRY, CDR2 SYGVKD. CDR3 length: 14 residues. The V end lost 0 bases, the J end lost 8 bases, and 13 bases lay between the germline ends. This clone has ten or more counts.

The TCR was taken from a woman aged 40 to 49 with active or convalescent COVID-19. The V gene is TRBV10-3, the J gene TRBJ1-1; tentatively, D is TRBD1 (5 bases). The sequencing input was peripheral blood. This CDR3 reads CAISESGVGAEAFF. CDR3 bases: TGTGCCATCAGTGAGTCAGGGGTAGGGGCCGAAGCTTTCTTT.